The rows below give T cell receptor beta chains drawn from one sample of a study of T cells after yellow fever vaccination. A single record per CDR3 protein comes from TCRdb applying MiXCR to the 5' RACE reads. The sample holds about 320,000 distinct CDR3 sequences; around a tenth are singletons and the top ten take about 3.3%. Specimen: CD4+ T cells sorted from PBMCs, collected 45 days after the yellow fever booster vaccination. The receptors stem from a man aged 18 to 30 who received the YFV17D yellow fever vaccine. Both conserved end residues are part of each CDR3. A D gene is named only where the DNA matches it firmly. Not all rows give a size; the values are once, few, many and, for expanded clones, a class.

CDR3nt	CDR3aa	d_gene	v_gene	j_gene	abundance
TGTGCCAGCAGCCAAGACCCCCTTAGCGGGGGGGCAGATACGCAGTATTTT	CASSQDPLSGGADTQYF	TRBD2	TRBV4-2	TRBJ2-3	-
TGTGCCAGCAGCTTCACCTGGGGGGGCGGATCCAATGAAAAACTGTTTTTT	CASSFTWGGGSNEKLFF	-	TRBV7-9	TRBJ1-4	many
TGTGCCAGCAGCTTAAAGACTAGCGGCAGCACAGATACGCAGTATTTT	CASSLKTSGSTDTQYF	TRBD2	TRBV7-2	TRBJ2-3	-
TGTGCCAGCACCTCATATGGGGAAGCTTTCTTT	CASTSYGEAFF	-	TRBV12-3/TRBV12-4	TRBJ1-1	few
TGCAGCGTTGAGCCCAGGCTAGCTGACTATGGCTACACCTTC	CSVEPRLADYGYTF	-	TRBV29-1	TRBJ1-2	-
TGTGCCAGCTCACCCAGGGGGCCAGCCACAGATACGCAGTATTTT	CASSPRGPATDTQYF	TRBD1	TRBV18	TRBJ2-3	few
TGTGCCAGCAGCCAGCTAGGACAGGGTCCTCGGGAGCAGTACTTC	CASSQLGQGPREQYF	TRBD1	TRBV7-8	TRBJ2-7	many
TGTGCCACCCTTCAGTGGGGCGGAGGTGGCTACACCTTC	CATLQWGGGGYTF	-	TRBV10-3	TRBJ1-2	-
TGTGCCATCAGTGAGTCGATAGAGGATGGCTACACCTTC	CAISESIEDGYTF	-	TRBV10-3	TRBJ1-2	many
TGTGCCATCGCAACAGGGCCGAACACTGAAGCTTTCTTT	CAIATGPNTEAFF	-	TRBV10-3	TRBJ1-1	-
TGTGCCAGCAGTTACAGGGGGGATGAAAAACTGTTTTTT	CASSYRGDEKLFF	-	TRBV6-5	TRBJ1-4	few
TGCAGTCCGCGGGGAGGGGCGGGGGGTTCATATTTT	CSPRGGAGGSYF	TRBD2	TRBV20-1	TRBJ2-3	few
TGCAGTGCTAGAGATGTGGGGGGCTACGAGCAGTACTTC	CSARDVGGYEQYF	-	TRBV20-1	TRBJ2-7	few
TGTGCCAGCAGCTTAGCAGGGACAGGGGTCGGGTCCTACGAGCAGTACTTC	CASSLAGTGVGSYEQYF	TRBD1	TRBV7-9	TRBJ2-7	few
TGCGCCAGCAGCTTGGGGGTCGTCCAAGAGACCCAGTACTTC	CASSLGVVQETQYF	-	TRBV5-1	TRBJ2-5	-
TGTGCCAGCAGTCGAGCCCCCTATGGCTACACCTTC	CASSRAPYGYTF	-	TRBV6-5	TRBJ1-2	-
TGTGCCAGCAGCTTTGGGGCGCAGGGCGAGACCCAGTACTTC	CASSFGAQGETQYF	-	TRBV7-8	TRBJ2-5	-
TGTGCCAGCAGTTATTACCGGGGGGGCGCAGATACGCAGTATTTT	CASSYYRGGADTQYF	TRBD2	TRBV6-6	TRBJ2-3	many
TGTGCCAGCTCACCGGATACGAGGGGGCGGGATGAGCAGTTCTTC	CASSPDTRGRDEQFF	TRBD1	TRBV18	TRBJ2-1	few
TGCGCCAGCAGCCAAGAAGGGGGCTGGGGGGGTGAGCAGTACTTC	CASSQEGGWGGEQYF	-	TRBV4-3	TRBJ2-7	many
TGTGCCAGCACCCTGACTAGTGATGAGCAGTTCTTC	CASTLTSDEQFF	-	TRBV5-6	TRBJ2-1	-
TGTGCCAGCAGCTTCCCCGACAGGGGAACCGGGGAGCTGTTTTTT	CASSFPDRGTGELFF	TRBD1	TRBV11-2	TRBJ2-2	-
TGTGCCAGCAGTCAAGGGGGCCGGGAGCAGTTCTTC	CASSQGGREQFF	TRBD1	TRBV6-2/TRBV6-3	TRBJ2-1	-
TGTGCCAGCAGCTTGGACGTCATCCCGGTCACGACGCAGTATTTT	CASSLDVIPVTTQYF	-	TRBV7-6	TRBJ2-3	many
TGTGCCAGCAACGCTCGGACTTTCGGCGAGCAGTACTTC	CASNARTFGEQYF	-	TRBV2	TRBJ2-7	few
TGTGCCAGCAGTTTACTAGCGGGGGAGCAGTTCTTC	CASSLLAGEQFF	TRBD2	TRBV6-2/TRBV6-3	TRBJ2-1	-
TGCGCCAGCAGCCCGGGAGGGACGGTGGGAGATACGCAGTATTTT	CASSPGGTVGDTQYF	TRBD2	TRBV5-1	TRBJ2-3	-
TGTGCCAGCAGTACGGCCGGGACAGGTCCCTATGAGCAGTTCTTC	CASSTAGTGPYEQFF	TRBD1	TRBV28	TRBJ2-1	-
TGTGCCAGCAGTTACTCGTTCTCCCACGGGGCCAACGTCCTGACTTTC	CASSYSFSHGANVLTF	-	TRBV6-5	TRBJ2-6	-
TGCAGTGCCCTCAACAGGGGGGGCTATGGCTACACCTTC	CSALNRGGYGYTF	TRBD1	TRBV20-1	TRBJ1-2	few
TGTGCCAGCAGTGTGTCGGGACAGGAGGAGACCCAGTACTTC	CASSVSGQEETQYF	TRBD1	TRBV6-1	TRBJ2-5	-
TGTGCCAGCTCACCAACCCGAGAGACCCAGTACTTC	CASSPTRETQYF	-	TRBV18	TRBJ2-5	few
TGCGCCAGCAGCCAAGCGGAGGGGGCCGAAAATGAGCAGTTCTTC	CASSQAEGAENEQFF	-	TRBV4-3	TRBJ2-1	-
TGCAGTGCTGGCTCGGGACGGAACACTGAAGCTTTCTTT	CSAGSGRNTEAFF	-	TRBV20-1	TRBJ1-1	-
TGTGCCAGCCGCAGGGCCTACGAGCAGTACTTC	CASRRAYEQYF	-	TRBV6-2/TRBV6-3	TRBJ2-7	few
TGTGCCATCAGTGAGGTGGGAAACACCATATATTTT	CAISEVGNTIYF	-	TRBV10-3	TRBJ1-3	few
TGCGCCAGCAAGGGGTCGTGGGCGGTCCAAGAGACCCAGTACTTC	CASKGSWAVQETQYF	-	TRBV4-1	TRBJ2-5	-
TGTGCCAGCAGCGTAGTTGGAGGGTCCGGAGATACGCAGTATTTT	CASSVVGGSGDTQYF	-	TRBV9	TRBJ2-3	few
TGTGCCAGCAGCTTAAATCGCGGGGGTGAGCAGTTCTTC	CASSLNRGGEQFF	TRBD2	TRBV11-2	TRBJ2-1	-
TGCAGTGCTAGGGCAGGGGGCGCGGATGGCTACACCTTC	CSARAGGADGYTF	TRBD1	TRBV20-1	TRBJ1-2	-
TGCGCCAGCAGCCAGATGACAGGGGACGATGAGCAGTTCTTC	CASSQMTGDDEQFF	TRBD1	TRBV5-1	TRBJ2-1	many
TGTGCCAGCAGTTCCACCCACAACCAAGATACGCAGTATTTT	CASSSTHNQDTQYF	-	TRBV27	TRBJ2-3	-
TGTGCCAGCAGCCTGGAGTTTAGCACAGATACGCAGTATTTT	CASSLEFSTDTQYF	-	TRBV7-3	TRBJ2-3	-
TGTGCCAGCAGCGCAGGTTTCTACGGGGATACGCAGTATTTT	CASSAGFYGDTQYF	-	TRBV7-2	TRBJ2-3	-
TGTGCCACCAGCGGCCCACAGGGACCAGATACGCAGTATTTT	CATSGPQGPDTQYF	-	TRBV15	TRBJ2-3	few